This T cell receptor beta chain was identified during a study of human versus mouse CDR3 diversity and MHC coevolution. Study details: Samples had between roughly 0.6 x 10^7 and 1.7 x 10^7 valid reads.

This clone was seen once. The antigen remains undetermined. Naive CD4 T cells, CD45RO-negative and CD62L-positive, were flow-sorted from PBMCs. Here immunoSEQ multiplex PCR was the method, and the copy in TCRdb shows in-frame clones only, minus some. The sample includes more than 55,000 clones, 90% to 95% seen only once; the top ten take approximately 20%. Study results and limitations: Human T cells underwent selection on six or seven different MHC II alleles.

This receptor was obtained from a person between 60 and 70 years old in good health. The specimen sequenced was naive CD4+ T cells from blood. Subset given: CD45RO-negative CD62L-positive naive CD4 T cells.

CDR3 amino acids: CASSQDPQRELEQYF. DNA of the CDR3: TGTGCCAGCAGCCAAGATCCCCAGCGGGAGCTCGAGCAGTACTTC. This rearrangement joins TRBV14 to TRBJ2-7; 8 nucleotides match TRBD2. The V gene end was trimmed by 0 bases and the J gene end by 6 bases; junction bases not matched to a gene: 7. The CDR3 totals 15 residues. In germline, CDR1 is SGHDN, CDR2 FVKESK.